Listed here are 9 T cell receptor beta chains from one sample, sequenced in a study of blood T cell repertoires in COVID-19. Sequencing used immunoSEQ multiplex PCR; TCRdb keeps in-frame clones, though not all of them. The table has 150,000 to 250,000 clones, around 94% seen once. Specimen: peripheral blood. Receptor source: a man aged 25 to 40 with COVID-19, enrolled during active disease.

The chain uses TRBV6-2 or TRBV6-3 and TRBJ2-3; TRBD1 might be the D (5 bases). The germline gives CDR1 MNHEY, CDR2 SVGEGT. CDR3 length: 14 amino acids. Trimming left V 6 bases short and J 8 bases short, with 18 bases between. The CDR3 protein is CASSLERGSGTQYF. The CDR3 bases are TGTGCCAGCAGCCTAGAAAGGGGCTCGGGTACGCAGTATTTT.

The chain couples TRBV3-1 (or the pseudogene TRBV3-2) to TRBJ1-6; D unresolved. The CDR3 sequence is 16 residues long. CDR1 is LGHDT, CDR2 YNNKEL, per germline (reference sequence). Between the trimmed V and J ends, which lost 4 bases and 0 bases, there was a span of 10 bases. CDR3 sequence reads: CASSLDLNSYNSPLHF. CDR3 bases: TGTGCCAGCAGCCTCGACTTAAACTCCTATAATTCACCCCTCCACTTT.

The V gene is TRBV19, the J gene TRBJ1-4; D possibly corresponds to TRBD1 (5 bases). CDR1 and CDR2 from the germline V gene are LNHDA and SQIVND (reference sequence). The CDR3 has 14 amino acids. V lost 11 bases and J 2 bases, leaving 15 bases between the germline ends. The CDR3 spells CACSQGTTNEKLFF. CDR3 in DNA: TGTGCCTGCAGCCAGGGAACGACTAATGAAAAACTGTTTTTT.

The CDR3 sequence is CASSPGQDDYGYTF. The CDR3 region has the DNA TGTGCCAGCAGCCCTGGACAGGATGACTATGGCTACACCTTC. This chain links TRBV7-2 with TRBJ1-2, with 7 bases matching TRBD1. V lost 5 bases, J lost 3 bases, and 6 bases stayed unmatched. The CDR3 has 14 residues. Looked up from germline, CDR1 is SGHTA and CDR2 is FQGNSA.

V gene TRBV7-9 combines with J gene TRBJ1-2; D is perhaps TRBD1 (5 bases). V lost 5 bases to trimming and J lost 3 bases, with 19 bases between them. CDR3 size: 16 residues. Germline V CDR1 and CDR2: SEHNR, FQNEAQ (reference sequence). CDR3 residues: CASSPSDLTAHYGYTF. The DNA for the CDR3 is TGTGCCAGCAGCCCAAGCGACCTGACAGCCCACTATGGCTACACCTTC.

The chain is built from TRBV3-1 (or the pseudogene TRBV3-2) and TRBJ1-2; maybe TRBD1 (5 bases). V dropped 7 bases and J dropped 2 bases, with 17 bases sitting between them. Germline V lookup: CDR1 LGHDT, CDR2 YNNKEL (reference sequence). This CDR3 has 15 amino acids. CDR3: CASTHRRGFNYGYTF. CDR3 DNA: TGTGCCAGCACCCACCGGAGGGGTTTCAACTATGGCTACACCTTC.

The genes are TRBV7-9 and TRBJ1-5; TRBD1 is a possible D gene (6 bases). Trimming took off 5 bases at V and 2 bases at J, with 10 bases between the two ends. CDR1 SEHNR and CDR2 FQNEAQ come from the germline V gene (reference sequence). CDR3 length: 14 amino acids. Here the CDR3 DNA reads TGTGCCAGCAGCCCCCCAGGGGGCAATCAGCCCCAGCATTTT. This encodes CASSPPGGNQPQHF.

The rearrangement joins TRBV19 to TRBJ2-6; tentatively, D is TRBD2 (6 bases). The CDR3 is made up of 13 amino acids. The V gene lost 7 bases and the J gene lost 3 bases, with 7 bases spanning the gap. CDR1 and CDR2 (germline): LNHDA, SQIVND (reference sequence). The DNA of the CDR3 is TGTGCCAGTACGGAGGGTGGGGCCAACGTCCTGACTTTC. This gives the protein CASTEGGANVLTF.

This chain joins TRBV6-5 and TRBJ1-2; D is unclear. Germline V gene data show CDR1 as MNHEY and CDR2 as SVGAGI. The ends were cut back, 0 bases at V and 6 bases at J, with 11 bases in the middle. The CDR3 is made up of 14 amino acids. This CDR3 reads CASSYSPGIDGYTF. DNA for the CDR3: TGTGCCAGCAGTTACTCGCCAGGAATCGATGGCTACACCTTC.